This TCR beta chain was sequenced in a study of blood T cell repertoires in COVID-19. Study background: Spain, Italy and the United States supplied samples that represented acute and convalescent COVID-19.

Losses at the gene ends were 2 bases for V and 2 bases for J; bases not matched to a gene: 3. Germline V CDR1 and CDR2: SGHNT, YYREEE (reference sequence). This CDR3 is 15 amino acids long. Individuals aged roughly 18 to 95 years were recruited from around 22 US areas. Researchers sorted participants into cohorts using their self-reported clinical history. Source study methods: Using reference gene primer amplification, nucleated cell counts were estimated. TCRdb's table, derived via immunoSEQ multiplex PCR, lists solely in-frame clones and lacks some. V and J calls and clone size are copied from that table; D and trimming were computed from the DNA. In the table there are around 280,000 clones, roughly 89% of which are singletons.

The source material was PBMCs or T cells enriched from blood (not recorded which). This clonotype was sampled from a woman aged 40 to 50 who had recovered from COVID-19. This chain links TRBV5-4 with TRBJ2-1, with 8 bases matching TRBD2. CDR3 DNA: TGTGCCAGCAGCTTTGGAGCGGGAGCCTACAATGAGCAGTTCTTC. Protein product: CASSFGAGAYNEQFF.